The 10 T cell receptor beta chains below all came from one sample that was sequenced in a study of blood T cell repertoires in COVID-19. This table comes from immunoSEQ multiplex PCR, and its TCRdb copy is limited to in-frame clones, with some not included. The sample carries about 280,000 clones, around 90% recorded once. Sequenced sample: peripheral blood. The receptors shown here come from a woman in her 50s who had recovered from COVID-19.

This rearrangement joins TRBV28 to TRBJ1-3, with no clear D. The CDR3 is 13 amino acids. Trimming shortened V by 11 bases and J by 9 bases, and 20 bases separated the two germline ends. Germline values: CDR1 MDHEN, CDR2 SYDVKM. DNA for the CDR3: TGTGCCTGCCGGGATCTTAATTTGGGCACCATATATTTT. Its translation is CACRDLNLGTIYF.

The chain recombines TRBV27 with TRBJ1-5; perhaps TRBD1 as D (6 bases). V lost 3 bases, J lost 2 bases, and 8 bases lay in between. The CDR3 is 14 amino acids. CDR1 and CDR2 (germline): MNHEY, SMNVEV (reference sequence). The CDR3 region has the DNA TGTGCCAGCAGTTTCAGGGGTGGCAATCAGCCCCAGCATTTT. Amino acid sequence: CASSFRGGNQPQHF.

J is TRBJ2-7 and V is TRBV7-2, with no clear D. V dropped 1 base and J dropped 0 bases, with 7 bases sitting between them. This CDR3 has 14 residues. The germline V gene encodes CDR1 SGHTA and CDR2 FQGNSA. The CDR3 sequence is CASSLGYNSYEQYF. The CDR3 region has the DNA TGTGCCAGCAGCTTAGGGTACAACTCCTACGAGCAGTACTTC. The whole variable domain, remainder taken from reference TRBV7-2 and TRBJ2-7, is GAGVSQSPSNKVTEKGKDVELRCDPISGHTALYWYRQSLGQGLEFLIYFQGNSAPDKSGLPSDRFSAERTGGSVSTLTIQRTQQEDSAVYLCASSLGYNSYEQYFGPGTRLTVT.

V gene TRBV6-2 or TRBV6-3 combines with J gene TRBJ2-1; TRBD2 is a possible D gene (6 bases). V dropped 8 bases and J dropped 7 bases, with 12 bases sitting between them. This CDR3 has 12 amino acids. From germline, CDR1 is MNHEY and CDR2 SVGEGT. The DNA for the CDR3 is TGTGCCAGCGGCCTAGCGAGAAATGAGCAGTTCTTC. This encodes CASGLARNEQFF.

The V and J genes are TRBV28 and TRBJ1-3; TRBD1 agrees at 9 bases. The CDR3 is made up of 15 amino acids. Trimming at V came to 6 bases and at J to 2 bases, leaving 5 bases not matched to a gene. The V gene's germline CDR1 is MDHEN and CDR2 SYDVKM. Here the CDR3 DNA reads TGTGCCAGCAGACAGGGGGCCTTTACTGGAAACACCATATATTTT. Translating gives CASRQGAFTGNTIYF.

CDR3 region: CASSQGSGGIFYEQYF. The DNA of the CDR3 is TGTGCCAGCAGTCAGGGGTCGGGGGGGATCTTCTACGAGCAGTACTTC. The chain combines TRBV27 with TRBJ2-7, with 8 bases lining up with TRBD2. After removal of 5 bases from V and 3 bases from J, the junction contained 12 bases not matched to a gene. The CDR3 is 16 amino acids. The germline V gene has CDR1 MNHEY and CDR2 SMNVEV (reference sequence).

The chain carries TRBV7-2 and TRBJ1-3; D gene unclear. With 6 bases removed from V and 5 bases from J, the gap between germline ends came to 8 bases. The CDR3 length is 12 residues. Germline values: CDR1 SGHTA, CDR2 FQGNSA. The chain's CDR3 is CASSPLRNTIYF. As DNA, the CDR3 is TGTGCCAGCAGTCCACTGAGAAACACCATATATTTT. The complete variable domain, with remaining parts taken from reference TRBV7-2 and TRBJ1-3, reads GAGVSQSPSNKVTEKGKDVELRCDPISGHTALYWYRQSLGQGLEFLIYFQGNSAPDKSGLPSDRFSAERTGGSVSTLTIQRTQQEDSAVYLCASSPLRNTIYFGEGSWLTVV.

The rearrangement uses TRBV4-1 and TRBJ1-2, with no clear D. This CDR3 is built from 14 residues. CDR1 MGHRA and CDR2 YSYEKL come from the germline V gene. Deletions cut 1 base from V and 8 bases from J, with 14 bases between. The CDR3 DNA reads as TGCGCCAGCAGCCAAGTCCAGGTACCTAGCGGCTACACCTTC. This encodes CASSQVQVPSGYTF.

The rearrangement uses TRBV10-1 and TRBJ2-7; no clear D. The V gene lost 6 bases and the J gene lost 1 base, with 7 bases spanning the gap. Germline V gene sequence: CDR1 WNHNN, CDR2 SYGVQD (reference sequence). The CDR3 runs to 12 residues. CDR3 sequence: CASRQWSYEQYF. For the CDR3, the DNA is TGCGCCAGCAGACAGTGGTCCTACGAGCAGTACTTC.

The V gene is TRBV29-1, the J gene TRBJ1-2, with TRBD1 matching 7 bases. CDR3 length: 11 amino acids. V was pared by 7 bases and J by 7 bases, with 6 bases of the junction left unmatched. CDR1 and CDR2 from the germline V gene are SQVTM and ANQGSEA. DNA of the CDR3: TGCAGCGCACAGGGGACGAGTGGCTACACCTTC. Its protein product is CSAQGTSGYTF. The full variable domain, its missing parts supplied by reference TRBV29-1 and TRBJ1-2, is SAVISQKPSRDICQRGTSLTIQCQVDSQVTMMFWYRQQPGQSLTLIATANQGSEATYESGFVIDKFPISRPNLTFSTLTVSNMSPEDSSIYLCSAQGTSGYTFGSGTRLTVV.